A selection of T cell receptor beta chains follows, all from one sample in a study of shared clonotypes between healthy human individuals. Using immunoSEQ multiplex PCR, the repertoire was profiled, and TCRdb retains in-frame clones only, with some absent. The profile shows over 2 million clones, approximately 95% of them singletons. The source material was naive CD4+ T cells sorted from blood. Receptor source: a man between 18 and 35 years old in good health. CDR3s include the opening cysteine and the closing phenylalanine or tryptophan. The D gene is left open where the match is weak. Expanded clones get a size class; other rows say once, few or many, or leave the size out.

TRBJ1-1,-,TRBV28,-,CASSPHDGYTEAFF,TGTGCCAGCAGTCCCCACGACGGATACACTGAAGCTTTCTTT
TRBJ1-2,-,TRBV15,-,CATSRDGGNYGYTF,TGTGCCACCAGCAGAGACGGAGGGAACTATGGCTACACCTTC
TRBJ2-3,-,TRBV5-1,-,CASSSGLSRTDTQYF,TGCGCCAGCAGCTCCGGCCTTAGCCGCACAGATACGCAGTATTTT
TRBJ2-5,-,TRBV5-1,-,CASSTTGLYQETQYF,TGCGCCAGCAGCACGACAGGCCTGTACCAAGAGACCCAGTACTTC
TRBJ2-5,TRBD1,TRBV5-1,once,CASKSPSVWDRGKETQYF,TGCGCCAGCAAATCGCCCAGCGTTTGGGACAGAGGAAAAGAGACCCAGTACTTC
TRBJ2-7,-,TRBV29-1,-,CSPNSKRAVKSYEQYF,TGCAGCCCCAATAGTAAGCGAGCAGTCAAATCGTACGAGCAGTACTTC
TRBJ2-3,-,TRBV27,-,CASRRGASPSTDTQYF,TGTGCCAGCAGACGAGGGGCTTCCCCCTCCACAGATACGCAGTATTTT
TRBJ2-5,TRBD2,TRBV9,-,CASSGRAGGGAQYF,TGTGCCAGCAGCGGAAGAGCGGGGGGGGGTGCCCAGTACTTC
TRBJ2-1,-,TRBV2,-,CASTGTTNEQFF,TGTGCCAGCACCGGGACAACAAATGAGCAGTTCTTC
TRBJ2-7,-,TRBV7-8,-,CASSRRGTYEQYF,TGTGCCAGCAGCCGCAGGGGAACCTACGAGCAGTACTTC
TRBJ2-2,TRBD1,TRBV5-4,-,CASSWSGQGLVSGELFF,TGTGCCAGCAGTTGGTCGGGACAGGGGCTTGTATCCGGGGAGCTGTTTTTT
TRBJ1-1,-,TRBV5-1,-,CASSLVVGRTEAFF,TGCGCCAGCAGCTTGGTTGTGGGAAGGACTGAAGCTTTCTTT